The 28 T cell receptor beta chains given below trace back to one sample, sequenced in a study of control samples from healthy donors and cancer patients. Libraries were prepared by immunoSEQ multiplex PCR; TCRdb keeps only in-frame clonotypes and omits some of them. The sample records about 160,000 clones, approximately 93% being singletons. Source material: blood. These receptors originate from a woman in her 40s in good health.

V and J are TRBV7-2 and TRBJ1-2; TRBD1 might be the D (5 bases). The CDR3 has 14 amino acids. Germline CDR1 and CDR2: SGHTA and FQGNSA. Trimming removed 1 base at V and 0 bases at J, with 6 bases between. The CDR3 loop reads CASSLGQSNYGYTF. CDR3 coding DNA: TGTGCCAGCAGCTTAGGACAGTCTAACTATGGCTACACCTTC.

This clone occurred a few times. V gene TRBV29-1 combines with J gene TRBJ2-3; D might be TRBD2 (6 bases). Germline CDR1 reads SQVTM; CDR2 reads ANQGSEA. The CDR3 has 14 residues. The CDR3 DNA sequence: TGCAGTACCAGAGGTCTAGCGCGAACAGATACGCAGTATTTT. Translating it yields CSTRGLARTDTQYF.

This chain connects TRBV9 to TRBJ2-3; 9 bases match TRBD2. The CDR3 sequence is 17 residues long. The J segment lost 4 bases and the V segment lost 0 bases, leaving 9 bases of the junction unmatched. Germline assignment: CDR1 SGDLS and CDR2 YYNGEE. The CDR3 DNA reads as TGTGCCAGCAGCGTAGGCCTAGCGGGAAGTTGGTCAGATACGCAGTATTTT. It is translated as CASSVGLAGSWSDTQYF.

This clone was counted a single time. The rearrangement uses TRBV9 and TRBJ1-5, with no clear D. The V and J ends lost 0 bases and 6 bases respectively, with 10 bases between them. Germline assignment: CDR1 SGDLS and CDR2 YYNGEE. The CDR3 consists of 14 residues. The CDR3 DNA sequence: TGTGCCAGCAGCGTAGACCTGGGTGGTCAGCCCCAGCATTTT. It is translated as CASSVDLGGQPQHF.

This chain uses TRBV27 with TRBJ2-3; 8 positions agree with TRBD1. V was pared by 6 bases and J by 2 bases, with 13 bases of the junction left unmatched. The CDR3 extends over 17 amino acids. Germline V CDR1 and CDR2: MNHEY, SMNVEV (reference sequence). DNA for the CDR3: TGTGCCAGCAGCCTCGGGCCGACAGGGGAACTCACAGATACGCAGTATTTT. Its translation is CASSLGPTGELTDTQYF.

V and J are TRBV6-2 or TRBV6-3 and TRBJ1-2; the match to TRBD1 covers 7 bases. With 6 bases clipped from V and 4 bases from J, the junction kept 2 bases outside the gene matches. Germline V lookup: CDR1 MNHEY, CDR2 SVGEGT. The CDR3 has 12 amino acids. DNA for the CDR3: TGTGCCAGCAGCTGGACAGGCTATGGCTACACCTTC. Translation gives CASSWTGYGYTF.

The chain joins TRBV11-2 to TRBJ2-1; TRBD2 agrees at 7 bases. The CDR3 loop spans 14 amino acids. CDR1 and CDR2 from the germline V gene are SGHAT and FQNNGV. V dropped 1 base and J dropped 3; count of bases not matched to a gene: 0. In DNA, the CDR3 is TGTGCCAGCAGCTTAGCGGGGGGCTACAATGAGCAGTTCTTC. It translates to CASSLAGGYNEQFF.

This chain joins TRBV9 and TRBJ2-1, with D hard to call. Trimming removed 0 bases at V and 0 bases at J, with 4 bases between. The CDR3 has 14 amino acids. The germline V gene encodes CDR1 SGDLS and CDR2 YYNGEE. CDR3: CASSVVDSYNEQFF. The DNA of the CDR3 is TGTGCCAGCAGCGTAGTAGACTCCTACAATGAGCAGTTCTTC.

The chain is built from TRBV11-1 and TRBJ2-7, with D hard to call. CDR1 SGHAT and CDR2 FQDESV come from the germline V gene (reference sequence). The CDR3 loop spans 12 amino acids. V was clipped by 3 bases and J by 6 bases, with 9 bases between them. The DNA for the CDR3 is TGTGCCAGCAGCTTGAAGGACCCCGAGCAGTACTTC. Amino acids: CASSLKDPEQYF.

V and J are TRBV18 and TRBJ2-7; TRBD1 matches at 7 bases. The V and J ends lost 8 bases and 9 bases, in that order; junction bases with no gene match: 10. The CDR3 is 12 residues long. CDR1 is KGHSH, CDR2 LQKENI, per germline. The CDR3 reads CASARQGAPQYF. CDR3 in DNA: TGTGCCAGCGCCCGACAGGGAGCACCGCAGTACTTC.

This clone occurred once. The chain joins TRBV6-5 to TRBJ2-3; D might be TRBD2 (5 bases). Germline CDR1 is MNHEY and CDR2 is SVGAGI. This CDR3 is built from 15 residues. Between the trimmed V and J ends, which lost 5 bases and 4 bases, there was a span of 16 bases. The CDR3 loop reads CASSQSGRGADTQYF. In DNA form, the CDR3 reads TGTGCCAGCAGTCAGAGCGGACGAGGCGCAGATACGCAGTATTTT.

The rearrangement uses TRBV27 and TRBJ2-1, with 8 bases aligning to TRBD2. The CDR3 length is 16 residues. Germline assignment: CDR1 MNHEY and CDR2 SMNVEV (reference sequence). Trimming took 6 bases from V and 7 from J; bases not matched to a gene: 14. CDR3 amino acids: CASRLLAGPSTNEQFF. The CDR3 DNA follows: TGTGCCAGCAGGCTTCTAGCGGGTCCTTCTACAAATGAGCAGTTCTTC.

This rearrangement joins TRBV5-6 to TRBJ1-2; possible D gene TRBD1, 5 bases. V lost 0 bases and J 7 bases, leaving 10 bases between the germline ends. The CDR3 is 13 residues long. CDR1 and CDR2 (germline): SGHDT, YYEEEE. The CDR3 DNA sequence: TGTGCCAGCAGCTTGGAAGGGGTAGGTGGCTACACCTTC. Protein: CASSLEGVGGYTF. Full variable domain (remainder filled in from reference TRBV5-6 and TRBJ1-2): DAGVTQSPTHLIKTRGQQVTLRCSPKSGHDTVSWYQQALGQGPQFIFQYYEEEERQRGNFPDRFSGHQFPNYSSELNVNALLLGDSALYLCASSLEGVGGYTFGSGTRLTVV.

The CDR3 loop is CASTLSGINYGYTF. The CDR3 DNA follows: TGTGCCAGTACGCTGAGCGGCATCAACTATGGCTACACCTTC. The rearrangement links TRBV19 to TRBJ1-2; D uncertain. V lost 7 bases and J 2 bases, leaving 14 bases between the germline ends. The V gene's germline CDR1 is LNHDA and CDR2 SQIVND (reference sequence). The CDR3 has 14 amino acids.

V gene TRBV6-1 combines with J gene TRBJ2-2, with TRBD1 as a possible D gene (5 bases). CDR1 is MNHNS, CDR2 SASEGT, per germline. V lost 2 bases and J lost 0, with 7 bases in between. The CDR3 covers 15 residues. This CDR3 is CASSELGPNTGELFF. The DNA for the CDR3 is TGTGCCAGCAGTGAATTGGGGCCGAACACCGGGGAGCTGTTTTTT.

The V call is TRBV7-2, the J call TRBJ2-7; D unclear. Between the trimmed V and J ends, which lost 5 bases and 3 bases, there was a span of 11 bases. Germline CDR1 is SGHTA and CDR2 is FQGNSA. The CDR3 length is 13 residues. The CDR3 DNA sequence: TGTGCCAGCAGCGCGTCTATCTACTACGAGCAGTACTTC. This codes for CASSASIYYEQYF.

The CDR3 here is CASSEGDRRNTEAFF. The DNA of the CDR3 is TGTGCCAGCAGTGAAGGGGACAGACGGAACACTGAAGCTTTCTTT. The chain couples TRBV7-2 to TRBJ1-1, with TRBD1 identical over 7 bases. Germline loops: CDR1 SGHTA, CDR2 FQGNSA. CDR3 length: 15 amino acids. V trimming: 6 bases; J trimming: 1 base; junction bases outside the gene matches: 8.

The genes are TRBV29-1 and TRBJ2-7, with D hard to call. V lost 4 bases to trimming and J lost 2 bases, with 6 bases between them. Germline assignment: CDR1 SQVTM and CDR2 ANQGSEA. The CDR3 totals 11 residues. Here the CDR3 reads CSVGDTYEQYF. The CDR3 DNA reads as TGCAGCGTTGGGGATACCTACGAGCAGTACTTC.

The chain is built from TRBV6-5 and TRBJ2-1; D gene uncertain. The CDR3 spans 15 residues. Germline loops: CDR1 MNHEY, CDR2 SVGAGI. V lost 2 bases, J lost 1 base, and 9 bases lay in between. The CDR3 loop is CASSYREVSYNEQFF. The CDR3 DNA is TGTGCCAGCAGTTACAGGGAAGTTTCCTACAATGAGCAGTTCTTC.

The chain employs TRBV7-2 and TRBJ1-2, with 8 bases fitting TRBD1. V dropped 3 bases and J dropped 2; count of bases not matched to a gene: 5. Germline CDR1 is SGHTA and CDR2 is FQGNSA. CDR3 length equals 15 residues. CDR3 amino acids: CASSFVQGGNYGYTF. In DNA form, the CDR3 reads TGTGCCAGCAGCTTCGTACAGGGGGGGAACTATGGCTACACCTTC.

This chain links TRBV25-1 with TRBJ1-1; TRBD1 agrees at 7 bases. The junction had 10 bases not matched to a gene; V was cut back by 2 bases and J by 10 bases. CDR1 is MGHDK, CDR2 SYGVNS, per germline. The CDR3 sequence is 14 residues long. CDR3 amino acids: CASSEIGTAARAFF. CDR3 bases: TGTGCCAGCAGTGAAATCGGGACAGCAGCACGAGCTTTCTTT. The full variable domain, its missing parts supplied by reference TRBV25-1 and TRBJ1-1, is EADIYQTPRYLVIGTGKKITLECSQTMGHDKMYWYQQDPGMELHLIHYSYGVNSTEKGDLSSESTVSRIRTEHFPLTLESARPSHTSQYLCASSEIGTAARAFFGQGTRLTVV.

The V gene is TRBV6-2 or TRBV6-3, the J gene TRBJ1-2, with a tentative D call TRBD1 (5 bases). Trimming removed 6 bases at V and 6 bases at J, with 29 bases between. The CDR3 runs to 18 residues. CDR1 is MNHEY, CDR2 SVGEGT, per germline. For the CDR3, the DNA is TGTGCCAGCAGCCTATGGATTTCTACAACGACAGCTCGCGATGGCTACACCTTC. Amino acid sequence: CASSLWISTTTARDGYTF.

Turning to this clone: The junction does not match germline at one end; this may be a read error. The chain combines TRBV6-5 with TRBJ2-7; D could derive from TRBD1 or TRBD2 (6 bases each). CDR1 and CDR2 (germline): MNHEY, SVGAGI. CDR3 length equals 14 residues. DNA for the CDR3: TGTGCCAGCAGTTACGACGGGGGCTCCAACGAGCAGTACTTC. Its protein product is CASSYDGGSNEQYF.

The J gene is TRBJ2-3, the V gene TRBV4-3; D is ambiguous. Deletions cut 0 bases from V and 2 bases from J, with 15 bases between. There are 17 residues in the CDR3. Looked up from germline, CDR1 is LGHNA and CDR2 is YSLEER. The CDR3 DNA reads TGCGCCAGCAGCCAAGAAGGTCCTCGAAGTGCCACAGATACGCAGTATTTT. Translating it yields CASSQEGPRSATDTQYF.

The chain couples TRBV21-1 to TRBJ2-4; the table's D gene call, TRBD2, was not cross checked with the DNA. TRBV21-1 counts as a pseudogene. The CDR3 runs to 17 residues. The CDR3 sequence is CASGLAGDPLAKNIQYF. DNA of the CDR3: TGTGCCAGCGGACTAGCGGGAGACCCTCTAGCCAAAAACATTCAGTACTTC.

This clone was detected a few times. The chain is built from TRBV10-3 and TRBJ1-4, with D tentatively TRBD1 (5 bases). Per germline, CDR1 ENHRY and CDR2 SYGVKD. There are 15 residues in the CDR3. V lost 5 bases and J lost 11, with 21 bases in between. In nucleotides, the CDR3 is TGTGCCATCAGTCCCAACCGACAGTCGGGGGATAAACTGTTTTTT. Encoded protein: CAISPNRQSGDKLFF.

CDR3 region: CASMLRVHETQYF. Written as DNA, the CDR3 is TGTGCCAGCATGTTAAGGGTCCATGAGACCCAGTACTTC. The V gene is TRBV3-1 (or the pseudogene TRBV3-2), the J gene TRBJ2-5, with D unresolved. The V end was cut by 7 bases, the J end by 5 bases, with 14 bases between. The CDR3 consists of 13 residues. The germline V gene has CDR1 LGHDT and CDR2 YNNKEL (reference sequence).

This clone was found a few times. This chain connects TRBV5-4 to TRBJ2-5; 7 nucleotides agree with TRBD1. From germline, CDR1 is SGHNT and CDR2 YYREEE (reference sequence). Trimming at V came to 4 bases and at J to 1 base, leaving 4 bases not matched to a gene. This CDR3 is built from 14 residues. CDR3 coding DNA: TGTGCCAGCAGCCTGGGACAGAGCCAAGAGACCCAGTACTTC. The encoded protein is CASSLGQSQETQYF.